This T cell receptor (beta chain) was profiled in a study of blood T cell repertoires in COVID-19. Background on the study: The cDNA or gDNA used as material had been derived from T cells, B-cell-depleted T cells, or PBMCs.

Each recovered donor of Cohort 3 presented with two negative PCRs, clearance, or symptom resolution. The CDR3 contains 16 residues. Germline assignment: CDR1 MNHEY and CDR2 SMNVEV (reference sequence). V was clipped by 1 base and J by 6 bases; unmatched bases: 12. TCRdb's table, derived via immunoSEQ multiplex PCR, lists solely in-frame clones and lacks some. The sample contains around 330,000 clones, 75% to 90% of which appear only once. This chain uses TRBV27 with TRBJ2-7; 7 bases align to TRBD2. This sequence originates from a man aged 55 to 70 who had recovered from COVID-19. Sequenced material: PBMCs or T cells enriched from blood (not recorded which). The DNA of the CDR3 is TGTGCCAGCAGTTTATTACGGGAGGACCTAGGTAGCGAGCAGTACTTC. Protein product: CASSLLREDLGSEQYF.